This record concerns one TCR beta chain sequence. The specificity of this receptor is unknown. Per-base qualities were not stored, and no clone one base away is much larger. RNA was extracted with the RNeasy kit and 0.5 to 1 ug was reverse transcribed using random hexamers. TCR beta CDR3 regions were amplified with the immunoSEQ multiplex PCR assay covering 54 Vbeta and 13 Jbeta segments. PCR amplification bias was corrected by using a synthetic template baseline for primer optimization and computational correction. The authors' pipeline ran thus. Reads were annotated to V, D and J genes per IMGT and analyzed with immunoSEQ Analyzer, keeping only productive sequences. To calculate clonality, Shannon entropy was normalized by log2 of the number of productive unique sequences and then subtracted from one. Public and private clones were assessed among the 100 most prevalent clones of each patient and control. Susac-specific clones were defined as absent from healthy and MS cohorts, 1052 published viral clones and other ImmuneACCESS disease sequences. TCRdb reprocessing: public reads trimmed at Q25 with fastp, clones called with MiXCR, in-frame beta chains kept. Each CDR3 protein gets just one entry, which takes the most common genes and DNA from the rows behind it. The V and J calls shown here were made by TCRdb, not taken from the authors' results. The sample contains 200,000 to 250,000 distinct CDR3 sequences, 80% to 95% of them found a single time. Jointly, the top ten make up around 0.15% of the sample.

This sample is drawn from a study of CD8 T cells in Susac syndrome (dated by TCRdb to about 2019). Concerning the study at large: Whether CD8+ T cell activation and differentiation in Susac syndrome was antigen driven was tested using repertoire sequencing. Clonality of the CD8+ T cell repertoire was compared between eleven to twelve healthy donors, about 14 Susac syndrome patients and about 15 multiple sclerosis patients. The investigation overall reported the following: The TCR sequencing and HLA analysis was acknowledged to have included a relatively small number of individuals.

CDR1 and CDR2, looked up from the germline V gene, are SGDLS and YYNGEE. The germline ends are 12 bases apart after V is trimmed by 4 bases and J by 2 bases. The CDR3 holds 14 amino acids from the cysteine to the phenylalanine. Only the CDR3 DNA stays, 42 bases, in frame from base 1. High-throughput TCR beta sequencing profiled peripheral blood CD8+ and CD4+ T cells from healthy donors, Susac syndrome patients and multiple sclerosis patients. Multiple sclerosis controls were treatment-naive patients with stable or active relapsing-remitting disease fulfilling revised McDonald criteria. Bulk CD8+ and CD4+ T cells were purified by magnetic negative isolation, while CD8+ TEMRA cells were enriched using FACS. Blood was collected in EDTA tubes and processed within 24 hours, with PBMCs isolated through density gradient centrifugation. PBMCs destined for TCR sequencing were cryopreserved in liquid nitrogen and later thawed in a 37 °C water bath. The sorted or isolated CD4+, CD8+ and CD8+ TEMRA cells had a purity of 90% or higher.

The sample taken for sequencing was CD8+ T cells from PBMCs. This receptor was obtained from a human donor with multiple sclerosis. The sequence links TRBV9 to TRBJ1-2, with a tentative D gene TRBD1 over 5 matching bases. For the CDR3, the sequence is CASSPTGPNYGYTF. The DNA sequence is TGTGCCAGCAGCCCCACGGGGCCCAACTATGGCTACACCTTC.